These T cell receptor beta chains were read from a single sample in a study of regulatory T cells in long-lasting Graves disease. TCRdb recomputed calls from the multiplex PCR reads with MiXCR, one row per CDR3 protein. This sample carries about 220,000 distinct CDR3 sequences, approximately 18% of them seen once, and the ten largest clones take over 9.5%. The same data also contributed to another study, on T cells in Graves' hyperthyroidism and ophthalmopathy.

The material was peripheral blood mononuclear cells (PBMCs), obtained at new diagnosis, from a patient treated with antithyroid drugs. The receptor source for this set is a woman aged 25-40 years with Graves disease. Both conserved end residues are part of each CDR3. Fields, in order: D gene, V gene, J gene, clone size, CDR3 protein, CDR3 DNA. D genes are given only for firm matches. Some rows have no size entry. The others give once, few or many, or a class for an expanded clone.

TRBD1	TRBV4-1	TRBJ1-2	many	CATAQGALGGYTF	TGTGCCACCGCACAGGGGGCCCTTGGCGGCTACACCTTC
TRBD2	TRBV5-1	TRBJ2-1	many	CASSPSGGEQFF	TGCGCCAGCAGCCCCAGCGGGGGCGAGCAGTTCTTC
-	TRBV12-3/TRBV12-4	TRBJ1-6	many	CASSSLSDSPLHF	TGTGCCAGCAGTTCTCTGAGCGATTCACCCCTCCACTTT
-	TRBV10-3	TRBJ1-1	few	CAISDGGGRSTEAFF	TGTGCCATCAGTGATGGCGGGGGGCGCAGCACTGAAGCTTTCTTT
TRBD1	TRBV9	TRBJ2-3	-	CASSVATGEFFDTQYF	TGTGCCAGCAGCGTAGCTACAGGGGAGTTCTTTGATACGCAGTATTTT
-	TRBV7-8	TRBJ1-5	many	CASSLGGGAHGNQPQHF	TGTGCCAGCAGCCTCGGCGGGGGGGCGCACGGCAATCAGCCCCAGCATTTT
TRBD2	TRBV18	TRBJ2-1	many	CASSPFLAGEDEQFF	TGTGCCAGCTCACCATTTCTAGCGGGAGAGGACGAGCAGTTCTTC
-	TRBV12-3/TRBV12-4	TRBJ2-7	many	CASAGRGVASEQYF	TGTGCCAGTGCGGGCAGGGGAGTTGCCTCCGAGCAGTACTTC
TRBD1	TRBV27	TRBJ1-1	many	CASSSGQENTEAFF	TGTGCCAGCAGCTCGGGACAGGAAAACACTGAAGCTTTCTTT
-	TRBV11-2	TRBJ2-1	-	CASSLVMVNEQFF	TGTGCCAGCAGCTTAGTTATGGTCAATGAGCAGTTCTTC
-	TRBV28	TRBJ1-3	-	CASSLFGEAGNTIYF	TGTGCCAGCAGTTTATTCGGCGAGGCTGGAAACACCATATATTTT
-	TRBV9	TRBJ2-2	-	CASSVDLGTGELFF	TGTGCCAGCAGCGTAGATTTGGGGACCGGGGAGCTGTTTTTT
-	TRBV6-2/TRBV6-3	TRBJ1-1	many	CASSEIHDNGEAFF	TGTGCCAGCAGTGAAATACACGATAACGGAGAAGCTTTCTTT
-	TRBV5-1	TRBJ1-2	many	CASRPGTLGLANYGYTF	TGCGCCAGCAGACCAGGGACACTTGGCCTAGCTAACTATGGCTACACCTTC
-	TRBV9	TRBJ1-3	-	CASSVGGPSGNTIYF	TGTGCCAGCAGCGTAGGGGGTCCCTCTGGAAACACCATATATTTT
-	TRBV4-1	TRBJ2-3	few	CASSQLPEDTQYF	TGCGCCAGCAGCCAACTACCAGAAGATACGCAGTATTTT
-	TRBV12-3/TRBV12-4	TRBJ1-1	many	CASSSVAGANTEAFF	TGTGCCAGCAGCTCAGTGGCAGGGGCGAACACTGAAGCTTTCTTT
-	TRBV29-1	TRBJ1-2	-	CSVESRNYSYTF	TGCAGCGTTGAGTCACGCAACTATAGCTACACCTTC
-	TRBV2	TRBJ2-6	many	CASSDFSSGANVLTF	TGTGCCAGCAGTGACTTTTCGTCTGGGGCCAACGTCCTGACTTTC
TRBD1	TRBV5-1	TRBJ1-6	-	CASSLPGQNNSPLHF	TGCGCCAGCAGCCTTCCGGGACAGAATAATTCACCCCTCCACTTT
TRBD1	TRBV6-2/TRBV6-3	TRBJ2-7	-	CASSYSGQGFDEQYF	TGTGCCAGCAGTTACTCGGGACAGGGGTTCGACGAGCAGTACTTC
TRBD1	TRBV29-1	TRBJ2-2	-	CSARTGRGTGELFF	TGCAGCGCGAGGACAGGTAGAGGCACCGGGGAGCTGTTTTTT
-	TRBV7-3	TRBJ2-3	once	CASSDVGATDTQYF	TGTGCCAGCAGCGACGTGGGGGCGACAGATACGCAGTATTTT
-	TRBV19	TRBJ1-1	many	CASRGFLTVNTEAFF	TGTGCCAGTAGAGGATTCCTTACCGTGAACACTGAAGCTTTCTTT
-	TRBV27	TRBJ1-1	many	CASSFGSLNTEAFF	TGTGCCAGCAGTTTTGGTTCACTGAACACTGAAGCTTTCTTT
TRBD2	TRBV3-1	TRBJ2-3	many	CASSQDPSGGWTDTQYF	TGTGCCAGCAGCCAAGACCCTAGCGGGGGTTGGACAGATACGCAGTATTTT
TRBD2	TRBV7-9	TRBJ2-1	-	CASSFPFEGLLNEQFF	TGTGCCAGCAGCTTCCCTTTTGAGGGACTATTAAATGAGCAGTTCTTC
-	TRBV18	TRBJ2-5	many	CASSPEGAQETQYF	TGTGCCAGCTCACCGGAAGGGGCCCAAGAGACCCAGTACTTC
-	TRBV11-2	TRBJ2-5	many	CASSQDRTQYF	TGTGCCAGCAGCCAGGACAGGACCCAGTACTTC
-	TRBV6-1	TRBJ1-3	many	CASSEGPYEGNTIYF	TGTGCCAGCAGTGAGGGGCCGTATGAGGGAAACACCATATATTTT
-	TRBV7-3	TRBJ2-2	many	CASRAEGRGDRRELFF	TGTGCCAGCAGGGCCGAGGGGCGGGGCGACCGGAGGGAGCTGTTTTTT
-	TRBV7-2	TRBJ1-2	many	CASSLGASSGYTF	TGTGCCAGCAGCTTAGGGGCATCGTCGGGCTACACCTTC
-	TRBV5-6	TRBJ2-1	-	CASSGIRGNEQFF	TGTGCCAGCAGCGGTATTCGGGGGAATGAGCAGTTCTTC
-	TRBV11-2	TRBJ1-1	-	CASSLVGKLNTEAFF	TGTGCCAGCAGCTTAGTGGGCAAATTGAACACTGAAGCTTTCTTT
-	TRBV20-1	TRBJ2-7	many	CSAGAGRSYEQYF	TGCAGTGCCGGGGCGGGGAGAAGTTACGAGCAGTACTTC
-	TRBV20-1	TRBJ2-2	many	CSARDWRRESGELFF	TGCAGTGCTAGAGATTGGCGTAGGGAATCCGGGGAGCTGTTTTTT
-	TRBV30	TRBJ1-1	few	CARSERDYIEAFF	TGTGCCCGGAGTGAGAGGGATTACATTGAAGCTTTCTTT
TRBD2	TRBV20-1	TRBJ2-3	many	CSAPGLAGTDTQYF	TGCAGTGCCCCTGGACTAGCGGGCACAGATACGCAGTATTTT
-	TRBV20-1	TRBJ1-1	many	CSARMGAGSNTEAFF	TGCAGTGCTAGAATGGGCGCTGGGTCGAACACTGAAGCTTTCTTT
TRBD1	TRBV11-2	TRBJ2-2	many	CASSFYGQGSGELFF	TGTGCCAGCAGCTTCTACGGACAGGGGAGCGGGGAGCTGTTTTTT
-	TRBV3-1	TRBJ1-2	many	CASSQSSASYGYTF	TGTGCCAGCAGCCAATCTTCAGCCAGCTATGGCTACACCTTC
TRBD1	TRBV18	TRBJ1-1	many	CASSPDGQGAAFF	TGTGCCAGCTCACCGGATGGACAGGGAGCGGCTTTCTTT
-	TRBV20-1	TRBJ2-5	many	CSARSAEGETQYF	TGCAGTGCTAGATCCGCTGAGGGGGAGACCCAGTACTTC
-	TRBV4-1	TRBJ2-1	-	CASSHGLRDGAQFF	TGCGCCAGCAGCCACGGACTCAGGGATGGTGCCCAGTTCTTC
-	TRBV18	TRBJ1-1	many	CASSPVDTGAEAFF	TGTGCCAGCTCACCGGTGGACACCGGAGCCGAAGCTTTCTTT
TRBD2	TRBV27	TRBJ2-1	many	CASSPRGSGGAYNEQFF	TGTGCCAGCAGTCCCAGAGGAAGCGGGGGGGCCTACAATGAGCAGTTCTTC
-	TRBV18	TRBJ1-2	many	CASSPPYSYGYTF	TGTGCCAGCTCACCACCTTACAGCTATGGCTACACCTTC
-	TRBV29-1	TRBJ2-5	many	CSVEGNLRETQYF	TGCAGCGTTGAAGGGAACCTGAGGGAGACCCAGTACTTC
TRBD2	TRBV7-8	TRBJ2-1	-	CASSLVRGDNEQFF	TGTGCCAGCAGCTTAGTACGGGGGGACAATGAGCAGTTCTTC
-	TRBV11-2	TRBJ2-3	few	CASSLAGSSTDTQYF	TGTGCCAGCAGCTTAGCCGGGAGTTCAACAGATACGCAGTATTTT
TRBD1	TRBV11-2	TRBJ2-7	-	CASSLVRTGGNEQYF	TGTGCCAGCAGCTTAGTCCGGACAGGGGGCAACGAGCAGTACTTC